The entry below gives a single T cell receptor (beta chain) sequence along with its context. The V and J ends lost 7 bases and 1 base respectively, with 16 bases between them. This CDR3 has 15 amino acids. The germline V gene encodes CDR1 MNHNY and CDR2 SVGAGI (reference sequence). This sample stems from a study of blood T cells in healthy people across ages. For the second PCR, which ran for roughly 6 to 11 cycles, a sample-barcoded 5' primer and a J-beta primer mix were used. TCRdb processed the 5' RACE reads anew with MiXCR; each CDR3 protein has one entry. This table holds 1.5 million to 2 million distinct CDR3 sequences, around half found once.

The sample comprised blood. The gene calls are TRBV6-6 and TRBJ1-1; no clear D gene. The sequence derives from a woman between 40 and 50 years old in good health. The DNA for the CDR3 is TGTGCCAGCATCACCCGAGGGCGGAAGAACACTGAAGCTTTCTTT. Its translation is CASITRGRKNTEAFF.